The 26 T cell receptor beta chains given below trace back to one sample, sequenced in a study of OX40 agonist ivuxolimab in advanced cancers. Only in-frame clones appear in the TCRdb table, and some are missing; sequencing was by immunoSEQ multiplex PCR. The repertoire has roughly 73,000 clones, 80% to 90% of them found once; the top ten carry 1.1%. This specimen was CD4+ or CD8+ T cells sorted from blood, taken in a trial of the OX40 agonist ivuxolimab. These receptors were obtained from an adult with an advanced solid tumor such as melanoma, head and neck, liver or kidney cancer.

The genes are TRBV6-1 and TRBJ1-1; D may be TRBD1 (5 bases). Trimming cost V 4 bases and J 5 bases, with 8 bases left between them. The CDR3 loop spans 12 amino acids. The V gene's germline CDR1 is MNHNS and CDR2 SASEGT. The DNA of the CDR3 is TGTGCCAGCAGTGGGGGGAGAACTGAAGCTTTCTTT. Amino acids: CASSGGRTEAFF.

V is TRBV10-2 and J is TRBJ1-3, with D tentatively TRBD1 (5 bases). Deletions cut 3 bases from V and 8 bases from J, with 8 bases between. CDR3 length: 12 amino acids. CDR1 is WSHSY, CDR2 SAAADI, per germline. In nucleotides, the CDR3 is TGCGCCAGCAGTGAACAGGCGGACACCATATATTTT. Translating gives CASSEQADTIYF.

The rearrangement links TRBV30 to TRBJ1-4; D call uncertain. Trimming shortened V by 0 bases and J by 11 bases, and 13 bases separated the two germline ends. The CDR3 has 13 amino acids. Germline assignment: CDR1 GTSNPN and CDR2 SVGIG (reference sequence). This chain's CDR3 is CAWSVSGILKLFF. Written as DNA, the CDR3 is TGTGCCTGGAGTGTATCTGGGATTTTGAAACTGTTTTTT.

The gene calls are TRBV6-5 and TRBJ1-2, with D possibly being TRBD1 (6 bases). Trimming pared 6 bases from V and 2 bases from J, leaving 13 bases between. Germline lookup yields CDR1 MNHEY and CDR2 SVGAGI. The CDR3 loop spans 14 amino acids. The CDR3 reads CASSIQGINYGYTF. The CDR3 coding sequence is TGTGCCAGCAGCATACAGGGAATAAACTATGGCTACACCTTC.

This clone came up a few times. The chain is built from TRBV6-1 and TRBJ1-2; TRBD1 agrees at 7 bases. Per germline, CDR1 MNHNS and CDR2 SASEGT. With 5 bases clipped from V and 13 bases from J, the junction kept 13 bases outside the gene matches. The CDR3 length is 13 residues. CDR3 loop: CASSWDRTMEGTF. The CDR3 DNA is TGTGCCAGCAGTTGGGACAGAACTATGGAGGGCACCTTC.

The chain joins TRBV19 to TRBJ2-5, with 7 positions matching TRBD1. The J segment lost 2 bases and the V segment lost 1 base, leaving 10 bases of the junction unmatched. In germline, CDR1 is LNHDA, CDR2 SQIVND (reference sequence). This CDR3 has 17 residues. The CDR3 sequence is CASSIGTGTVSQETQYF. The CDR3, as DNA: TGTGCCAGTAGTATAGGGACCGGGACAGTGAGTCAAGAGACCCAGTACTTC.

The chain uses TRBV9 and TRBJ1-6; 12 bases are shared with TRBD1. Germline-derived CDR1 and CDR2 are SGDLS and YYNGEE. The CDR3 is 16 amino acids. V gave up 3 bases and J gave up 10 bases; unmatched junction bases: 8. The CDR3 nucleotides read TGTGCCAGCAGCGAATCCGGGACAGGGGGCTGGTCACCCCTCCACTTT. Translating it yields CASSESGTGGWSPLHF.

This chain links TRBV5-4 with TRBJ1-4; D is unclear. Germline V gene data show CDR1 as SGHNT and CDR2 as YYREEE (reference sequence). Trimming pared 2 bases from V and 4 bases from J, leaving 15 bases between. This CDR3 is 16 amino acids long. The CDR3 loop reads CASSLGSPFGNEKLFF. The CDR3 DNA follows: TGTGCCAGCAGCTTAGGGTCACCTTTTGGTAATGAAAAACTGTTTTTT.

V usage is TRBV13 and J usage is TRBJ2-3, with 8 bases that match TRBD2. J lost 2 bases, V lost 5 bases, and 15 bases had no gene match. Germline CDR1 and CDR2: PRHDT and FYEKMQ (reference sequence). This CDR3 region has 18 residues. The CDR3 DNA follows: TGTGCCAGCAGCGCCAGAACGGGGGGGGCCCCCCCCACAGATACGCAGTATTTT. It specifies CASSARTGGAPPTDTQYF.

This clone was seen a few times. The chain carries TRBV27 and TRBJ2-3, with D perhaps TRBD2 (6 bases). Germline CDR1 reads MNHEY; CDR2 reads SMNVEV (reference sequence). The CDR3 runs 14 residues. Between the trimmed V and J ends, which lost 6 bases and 2 bases, there was a span of 12 bases. CDR3 nucleotide sequence: TGTGCCAGCAGGAGCGGGCAGTTCACAGATACGCAGTATTTT. Protein sequence: CASRSGQFTDTQYF.

CDR3 coding DNA: TGTGCCAGCAGCCGGCTTGGGGGAGGGACCTACGAGCAGTACTTC. Protein sequence: CASSRLGGGTYEQYF. The gene calls are TRBV4-2 and TRBJ2-7; 7 bases map to TRBD2. This CDR3 contains 15 residues. Per germline, CDR1 LGHNA and CDR2 YNFKEQ. V lost 4 bases and J lost 2; bases outside the gene matches: 8.

This chain uses TRBV11-2 with TRBJ2-5, with D possibly being TRBD2 (6 bases). The end of the DNA aligns better with TRBJ2-7, so the J call may be wrong. CDR1 and CDR2 from the germline V gene are SGHAT and FQNNGV. The CDR3 consists of 16 residues. The CDR3 loop is CASSLAGGVFSYEQYF. The CDR3 nucleotides read TGTGCCAGCAGCTTAGCGGGCGGGGTCTTTTCCTACGAGCAGTACTTC.

The rearrangement uses TRBV2 and TRBJ2-3; TRBD1 might be the D (6 bases). Germline V gene data show CDR1 as SNHLY and CDR2 as FYNNEI. V dropped 1 base and J dropped 0 bases, with 17 bases sitting between them. CDR3 length: 18 amino acids. The CDR3 region has the DNA TGTGCCAGCAGTGAAGGTCCAGCCAGGGGAGTGAGCACAGATACGCAGTATTTT. The encoded protein is CASSEGPARGVSTDTQYF. The entire variable domain, with the rest obtained from reference TRBV2 and TRBJ2-3, is as follows: EPEVTQTPSHQVTQMGQEVILRCVPISNHLYFYWYRQILGQKVEFLVSFYNNEISEKSEIFDDQFSVERPDGSNFTLKIRSTKLEDSAMYFCASSEGPARGVSTDTQYFGPGTRLTVL.

The rearrangement links TRBV5-1 to TRBJ2-2, with D perhaps given as TRBD1 or TRBD2 (5 bases each). The CDR3 runs to 16 residues. Germline-derived CDR1 and CDR2 are SGHRS and YFSETQ. Trimming took 3 bases from V and 4 from J, leaving 16 bases between them. For the CDR3, the DNA is TGCGCCAGCAGCTCGAAGGGGATAGCGAGCACCGGGGAGCTGTTTTTT. It encodes CASSSKGIASTGELFF.

The chain recombines TRBV5-1 with TRBJ1-3, with D perhaps matching TRBD1 (5 bases). Germline V CDR1 and CDR2: SGHRS, YFSETQ. There are 17 residues in the CDR3. Deletions cut 2 bases from V and 0 bases from J, with 15 bases between. The CDR3: CASSLTPGQDSGNTIYF. CDR3 sequence (DNA): TGCGCCAGCAGCTTAACACCGGGGCAAGACTCTGGAAACACCATATATTTT. Full variable domain (missing parts from reference TRBV5-1 and TRBJ1-3): KAGVTQTPRYLIKTRGQQVTLSCSPISGHRSVSWYQQTPGQGLQFLFEYFSETQRNKGNFPGRFSGRQFSNSRSEMNVSTLELGDSALYLCASSLTPGQDSGNTIYFGEGSWLTVV.

V gene TRBV7-2 combines with J gene TRBJ1-1, with D possibly being TRBD1 (5 bases). Deletions cut 1 base from V and 6 bases from J, with 12 bases between. The CDR3 sequence is 14 residues long. From germline, CDR1 is SGHTA and CDR2 FQGNSA. The CDR3 loop is CASSLVRDSAEAFF. In DNA form, the CDR3 reads TGTGCCAGCAGCTTAGTCAGGGATTCCGCTGAAGCTTTCTTT.

The V call is TRBV2, the J call TRBJ2-6; no clear D. Germline V gives CDR1 SNHLY, CDR2 FYNNEI. The CDR3 covers 15 residues. V dropped 10 bases and J dropped 5 bases, with 18 bases sitting between them. The CDR3 region is CAKLEPGSWANVLTF. CDR3 sequence (DNA): TGTGCCAAACTTGAACCGGGCTCATGGGCCAACGTCCTGACTTTC.

The gene calls are TRBV27 and TRBJ1-2; D is undetermined. Germline V lookup: CDR1 MNHEY, CDR2 SMNVEV (reference sequence). The V and J ends lost 3 bases and 0 bases respectively, with 20 bases between them. The CDR3 is made up of 18 amino acids. This CDR3 is CASSFFSDKSPANYGYTF. The CDR3 DNA follows: TGTGCCAGCAGTTTTTTCAGCGATAAGTCCCCTGCTAACTATGGCTACACCTTC.

The V and J genes are TRBV5-1 and TRBJ1-4; 11 bases match TRBD1. There are 19 residues in the CDR3. Trimming removed 4 bases from V and 1 base from J; junction bases left unmatched: 12. In germline, CDR1 is SGHRS, CDR2 YFSETQ. The CDR3 sequence: CASSPLPGQGAGTNEKLFF. The CDR3, as DNA: TGCGCCAGCAGCCCGTTGCCAGGACAGGGGGCGGGAACTAATGAAAAACTGTTTTTT.

The genes are TRBV27 and TRBJ2-2, with no clear D. There are 14 residues in the CDR3. V lost 10 bases to trimming and J lost 1 base, with 13 bases between them. Germline V CDR1 and CDR2: MNHEY, SMNVEV (reference sequence). In DNA form, the CDR3 reads TGTGCCACCTGCCCCCAGGTGAACACCGGGGAGCTGTTTTTT. Translating gives CATCPQVNTGELFF.

The chain carries TRBV11-2 and TRBJ2-5; D may match TRBD1 or TRBD2 (7 bases each). V lost 3 bases and J 7 bases, leaving 18 bases between the germline ends. The CDR3 totals 15 residues. Germline values: CDR1 SGHAT, CDR2 FQNNGV. The CDR3 sequence: CASSFPDREGRTQYF. The CDR3 DNA follows: TGTGCCAGCAGCTTTCCCGACAGGGAGGGAAGGACCCAGTACTTC.

The chain carries TRBV5-1 and TRBJ1-4; D might be TRBD1 (6 bases). Germline CDR1 is SGHRS and CDR2 is YFSETQ. CDR3 length: 15 amino acids. The germline V and J ends were trimmed by 3 bases and 0 bases, with 9 bases remaining between them. This chain's CDR3 is CASSSGTTTNEKLFF. As DNA, the CDR3 is TGCGCCAGCAGCTCCGGGACAACAACTAATGAAAAACTGTTTTTT. Together with reference TRBV5-1 and TRBJ1-4, the CDR3 gives the full variable domain: KAGVTQTPRYLIKTRGQQVTLSCSPISGHRSVSWYQQTPGQGLQFLFEYFSETQRNKGNFPGRFSGRQFSNSRSEMNVSTLELGDSALYLCASSSGTTTNEKLFFGSGTQLSVL.

J is TRBJ2-5 and V is TRBV19, with D uncertain. Germline V CDR1 and CDR2: LNHDA, SQIVND (reference sequence). This CDR3 contains 14 residues. V was clipped by 8 bases and J by 1 base, with 14 bases between them. The DNA for the CDR3 is TGTGCCAGTGCAATTGGTCTTACCCAAGAGACCCAGTACTTC. Amino acid sequence: CASAIGLTQETQYF.

The chain's CDR3 is CASSYPDRVGYTF. The CDR3 DNA reads as TGTGCCAGCAGTTACCCGGACAGGGTTGGCTACACCTTC. V usage is TRBV6-5 and J usage is TRBJ1-2; TRBD1 matches at 8 bases. V lost 2 bases, J lost 7 bases, and 3 bases stayed unmatched. This CDR3 has 13 amino acids. Germline V gene data show CDR1 as MNHEY and CDR2 as SVGAGI.

V is TRBV14 and J is TRBJ1-1; TRBD1 matches at 7 bases. This CDR3 has 15 amino acids. Per germline, CDR1 SGHDN and CDR2 FVKESK. The V segment lost 0 bases and the J segment 7 bases; nucleotides outside the gene matches: 8. CDR3 DNA sequence: TGTGCCAGCAGCCAAGAGAGGGGGCGCTGGCTTGAAGCTTTCTTT. Translation: CASSQERGRWLEAFF.

The chain uses TRBV7-6 and TRBJ2-7; 8 nucleotides agree with TRBD2. The CDR3 totals 16 residues. J lost 5 bases, V lost 2 bases, and 11 bases had no gene match. CDR1 and CDR2 (germline): SGHVS, FNYEAQ. The CDR3 coding sequence is TGTGCCAGCAGCTTAATCGGGCAGCGGGGGCGTCACGAGCAGTACTTC. Translating it yields CASSLIGQRGRHEQYF.